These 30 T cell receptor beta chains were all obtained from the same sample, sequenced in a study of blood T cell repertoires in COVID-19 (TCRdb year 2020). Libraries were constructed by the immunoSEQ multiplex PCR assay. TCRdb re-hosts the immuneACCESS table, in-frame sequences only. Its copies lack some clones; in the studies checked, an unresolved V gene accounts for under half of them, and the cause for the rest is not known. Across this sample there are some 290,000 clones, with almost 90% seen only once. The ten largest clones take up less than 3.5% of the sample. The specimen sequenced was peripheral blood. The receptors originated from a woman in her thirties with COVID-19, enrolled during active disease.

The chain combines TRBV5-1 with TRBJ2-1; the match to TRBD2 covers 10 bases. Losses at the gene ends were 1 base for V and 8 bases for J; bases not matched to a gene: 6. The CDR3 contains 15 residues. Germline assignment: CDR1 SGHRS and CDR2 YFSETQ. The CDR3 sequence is CASSLLAGAVHEQFF. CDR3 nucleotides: TGCGCCAGCAGCTTGCTAGCGGGAGCGGTGCATGAGCAGTTCTTC. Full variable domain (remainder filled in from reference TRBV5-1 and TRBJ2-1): KAGVTQTPRYLIKTRGQQVTLSCSPISGHRSVSWYQQTPGQGLQFLFEYFSETQRNKGNFPGRFSGRQFSNSRSEMNVSTLELGDSALYLCASSLLAGAVHEQFFGPGTRLTVL.

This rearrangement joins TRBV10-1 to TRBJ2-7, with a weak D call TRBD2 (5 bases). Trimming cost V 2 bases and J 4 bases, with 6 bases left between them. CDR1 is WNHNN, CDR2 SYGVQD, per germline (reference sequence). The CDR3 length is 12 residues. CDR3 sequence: CASSETSYEQYF. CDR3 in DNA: TGCGCCAGCAGTGAGACTAGTTACGAGCAGTACTTC.

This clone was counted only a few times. The CDR3 nucleotides are TGCAGCGTTGAAGTGGACAGGGGTGCTGGAAACACCATATATTTT. Protein: CSVEVDRGAGNTIYF. The chain recombines TRBV29-1 with TRBJ1-3, with 9 bases matching TRBD1. V dropped 1 base and J dropped 2; count of bases not matched to a gene: 3. The CDR3 sequence is 15 residues long. Germline loops: CDR1 SQVTM, CDR2 ANQGSEA.

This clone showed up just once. The CDR3, as DNA: TGTGCCTGGAGTGTACGCAGGGAGGAGTCACCCCTCCACTTT. Its translation: CAWSVRREESPLHF. The chain has TRBV30 and TRBJ1-6; a weak D match, TRBD1 (5 bases). There are 14 residues in the CDR3. Trimming pared 0 bases from V and 10 bases from J, leaving 13 bases between. CDR1 and CDR2 (germline): GTSNPN, SVGIG (reference sequence).

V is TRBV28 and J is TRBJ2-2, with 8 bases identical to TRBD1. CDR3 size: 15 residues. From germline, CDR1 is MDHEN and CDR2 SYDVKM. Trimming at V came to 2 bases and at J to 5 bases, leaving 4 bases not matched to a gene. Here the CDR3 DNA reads TGTGCCAGCAGTTTAACAGGGGGAACGACCGGGGAGCTGTTTTTT. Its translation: CASSLTGGTTGELFF.

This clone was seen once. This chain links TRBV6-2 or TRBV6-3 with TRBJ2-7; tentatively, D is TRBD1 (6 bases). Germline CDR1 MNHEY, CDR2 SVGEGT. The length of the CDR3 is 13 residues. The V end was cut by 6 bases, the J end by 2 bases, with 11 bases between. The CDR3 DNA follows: TGTGCCAGCAGCTTCGGACAGACCTACGAGCAGTACTTC. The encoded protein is CASSFGQTYEQYF.

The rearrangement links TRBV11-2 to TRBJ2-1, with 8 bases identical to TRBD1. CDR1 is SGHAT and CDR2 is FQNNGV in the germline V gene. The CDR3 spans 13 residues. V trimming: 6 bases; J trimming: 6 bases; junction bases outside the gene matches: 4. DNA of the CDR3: TGTGCCAGCAGTTTTACAGGGGGCAATGAGCAGTTCTTC. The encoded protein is CASSFTGGNEQFF.

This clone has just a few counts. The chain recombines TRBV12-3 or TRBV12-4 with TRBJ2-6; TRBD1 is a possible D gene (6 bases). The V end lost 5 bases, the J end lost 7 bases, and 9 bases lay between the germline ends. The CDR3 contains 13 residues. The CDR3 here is CASSPRGANVLTF. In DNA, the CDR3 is TGTGCCAGCAGTCCCAGGGGAGCCAACGTCCTGACTTTC.

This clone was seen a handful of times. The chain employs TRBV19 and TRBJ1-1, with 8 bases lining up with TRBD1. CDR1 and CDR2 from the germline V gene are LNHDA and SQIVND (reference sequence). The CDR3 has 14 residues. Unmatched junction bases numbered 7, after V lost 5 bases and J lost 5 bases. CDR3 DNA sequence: TGTGCCAGTAGTTCCGACAGGGGAATAACTGAAGCTTTCTTT. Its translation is CASSSDRGITEAFF.

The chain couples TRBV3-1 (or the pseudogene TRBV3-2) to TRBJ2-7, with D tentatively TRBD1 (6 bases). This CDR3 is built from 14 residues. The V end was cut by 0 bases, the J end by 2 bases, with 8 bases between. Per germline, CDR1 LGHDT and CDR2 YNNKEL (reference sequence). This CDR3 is CASSQDRGPYEQYF. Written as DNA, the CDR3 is TGTGCCAGCAGCCAAGACAGGGGTCCCTACGAGCAGTACTTC.

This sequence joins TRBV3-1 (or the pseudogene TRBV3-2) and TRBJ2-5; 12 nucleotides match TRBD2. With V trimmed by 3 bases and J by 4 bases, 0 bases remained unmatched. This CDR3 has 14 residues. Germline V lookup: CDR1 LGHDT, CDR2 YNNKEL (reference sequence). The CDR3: CASSQTSGRETQYF. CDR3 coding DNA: TGTGCCAGCAGCCAGACTAGCGGGAGAGAGACCCAGTACTTC.

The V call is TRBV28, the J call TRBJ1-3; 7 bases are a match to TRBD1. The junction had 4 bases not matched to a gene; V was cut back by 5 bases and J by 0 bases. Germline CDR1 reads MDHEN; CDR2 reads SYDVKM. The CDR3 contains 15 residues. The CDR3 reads CASSQTGLSGNTIYF. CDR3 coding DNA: TGTGCCAGCAGTCAGACAGGGCTCTCTGGAAACACCATATATTTT.

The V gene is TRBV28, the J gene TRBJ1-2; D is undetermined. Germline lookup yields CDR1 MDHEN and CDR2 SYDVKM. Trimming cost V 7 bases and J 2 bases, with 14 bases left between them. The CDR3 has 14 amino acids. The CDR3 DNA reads TGTGCCAGCACCCCTTCGGGGAGAAACTATGGCTACACCTTC. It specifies CASTPSGRNYGYTF.

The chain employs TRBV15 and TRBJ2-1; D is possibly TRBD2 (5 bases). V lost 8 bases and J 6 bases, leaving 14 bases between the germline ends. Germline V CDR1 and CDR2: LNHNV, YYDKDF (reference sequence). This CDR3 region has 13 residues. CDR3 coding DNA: TGTGCCACCGCTGAGGGTCGGGGCAATGAGCAGTTCTTC. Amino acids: CATAEGRGNEQFF. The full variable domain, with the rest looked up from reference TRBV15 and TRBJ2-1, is DAMVIQNPRYQVTQFGKPVTLSCSQTLNHNVMYWYQQKSSQAPKLLFHYYDKDFNNEADTPDNFQSRRPNTSFCFLDIRSPGLGDTAMYLCATAEGRGNEQFFGPGTRLTVL.

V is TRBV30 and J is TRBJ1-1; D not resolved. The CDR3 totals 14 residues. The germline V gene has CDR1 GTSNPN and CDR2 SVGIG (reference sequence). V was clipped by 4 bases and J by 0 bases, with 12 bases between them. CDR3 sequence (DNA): TGTGCCTGGATGGATCGGGGAATGAACACTGAAGCTTTCTTT. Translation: CAWMDRGMNTEAFF.

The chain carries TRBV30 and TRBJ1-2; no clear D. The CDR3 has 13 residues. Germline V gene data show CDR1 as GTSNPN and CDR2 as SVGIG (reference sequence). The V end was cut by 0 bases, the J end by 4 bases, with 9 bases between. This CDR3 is CAWSVTVFYGYTF. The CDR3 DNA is TGTGCCTGGAGTGTTACGGTGTTCTATGGCTACACCTTC.

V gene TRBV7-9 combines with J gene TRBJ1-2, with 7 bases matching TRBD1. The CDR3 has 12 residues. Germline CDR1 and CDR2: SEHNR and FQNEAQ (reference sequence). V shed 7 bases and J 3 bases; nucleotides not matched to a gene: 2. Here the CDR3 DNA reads TGTGCCAGCAAAACAGGGGACTATGGCTACACCTTC. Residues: CASKTGDYGYTF.

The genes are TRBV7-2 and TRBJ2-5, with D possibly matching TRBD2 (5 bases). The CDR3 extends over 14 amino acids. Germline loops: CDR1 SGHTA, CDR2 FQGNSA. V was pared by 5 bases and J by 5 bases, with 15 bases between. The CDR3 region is CASSMRTVVETQYF. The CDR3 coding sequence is TGTGCCAGCAGCATGCGGACTGTCGTTGAGACCCAGTACTTC.

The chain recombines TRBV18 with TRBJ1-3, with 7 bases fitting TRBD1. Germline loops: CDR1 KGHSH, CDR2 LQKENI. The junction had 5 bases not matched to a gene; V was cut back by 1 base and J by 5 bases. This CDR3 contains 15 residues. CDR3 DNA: TGTGCCAGCTCACCACGGGACAGAAAAAGAAACACCATATATTTT. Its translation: CASSPRDRKRNTIYF.

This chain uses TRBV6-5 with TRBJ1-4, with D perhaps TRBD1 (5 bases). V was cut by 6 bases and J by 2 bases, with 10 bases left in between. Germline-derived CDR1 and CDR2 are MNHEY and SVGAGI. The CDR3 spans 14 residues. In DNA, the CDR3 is TGTGCCAGCAGGGGGCCCGCCACTAATGAAAAACTGTTTTTT. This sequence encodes CASRGPATNEKLFF.

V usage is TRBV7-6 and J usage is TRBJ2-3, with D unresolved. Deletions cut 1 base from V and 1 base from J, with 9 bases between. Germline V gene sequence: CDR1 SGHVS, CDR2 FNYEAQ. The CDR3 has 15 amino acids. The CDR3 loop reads CASSLGLPGTDTQYF. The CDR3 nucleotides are TGTGCCAGCAGCTTAGGACTGCCCGGCACAGATACGCAGTATTTT. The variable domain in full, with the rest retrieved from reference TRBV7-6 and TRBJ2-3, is GAGVSQSPRYKVTKRGQDVALRCDPISGHVSLYWYRQALGQGPEFLTYFNYEAQQDKSGLPNDRFSAERPEGSISTLTIQRTEQRDSAMYRCASSLGLPGTDTQYFGPGTRLTVL.

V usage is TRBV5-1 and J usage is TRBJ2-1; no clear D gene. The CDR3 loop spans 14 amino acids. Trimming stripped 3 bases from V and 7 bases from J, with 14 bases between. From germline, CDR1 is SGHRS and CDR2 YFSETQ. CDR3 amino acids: CASSSVIEPNEQFF. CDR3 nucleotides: TGCGCCAGCAGCTCAGTTATTGAACCGAATGAGCAGTTCTTC.

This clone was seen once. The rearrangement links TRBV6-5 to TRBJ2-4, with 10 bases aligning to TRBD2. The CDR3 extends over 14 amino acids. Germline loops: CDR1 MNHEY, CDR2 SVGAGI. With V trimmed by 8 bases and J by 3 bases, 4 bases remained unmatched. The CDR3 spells CASRTSGLKNIQYF. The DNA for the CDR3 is TGTGCCAGCCGGACTAGCGGTCTCAAAAACATTCAGTACTTC.

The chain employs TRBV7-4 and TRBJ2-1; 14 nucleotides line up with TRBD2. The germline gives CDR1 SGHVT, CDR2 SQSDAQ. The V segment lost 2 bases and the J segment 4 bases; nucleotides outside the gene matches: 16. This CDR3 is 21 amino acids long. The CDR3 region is CASSLFCLTGTSGRGYNEQFF. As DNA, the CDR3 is TGTGCCAGCAGCTTATTCTGCCTCACCGGGACTAGCGGGAGAGGATACAATGAGCAGTTCTTC.

CDR3: CASSLGGSFYSNQPQHF. The DNA for the CDR3 is TGTGCCAGCAGTTTAGGCGGTTCCTTTTATAGCAATCAGCCCCAGCATTTT. The V gene is TRBV28, the J gene TRBJ1-5; unclear D gene. The germline V gene encodes CDR1 MDHEN and CDR2 SYDVKM. The CDR3 totals 17 residues. The germline V and J ends were trimmed by 2 bases and 0 bases, with 14 bases remaining between them. Supplemented by reference TRBV28 and TRBJ1-5, the full variable domain reads DVKVTQSSRYLVKRTGEKVFLECVQDMDHENMFWYRQDPGLGLRLIYFSYDVKMKEKGDIPEGYSVSREKKERFSLILESASTNQTSMYLCASSLGGSFYSNQPQHFGDGTRLSIL.

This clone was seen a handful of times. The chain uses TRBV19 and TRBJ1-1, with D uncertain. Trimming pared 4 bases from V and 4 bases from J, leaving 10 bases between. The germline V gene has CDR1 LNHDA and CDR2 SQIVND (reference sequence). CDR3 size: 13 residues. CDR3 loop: CASSRAPSTEAFF. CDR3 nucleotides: TGTGCCAGTAGTAGGGCGCCGAGCACTGAAGCTTTCTTT.

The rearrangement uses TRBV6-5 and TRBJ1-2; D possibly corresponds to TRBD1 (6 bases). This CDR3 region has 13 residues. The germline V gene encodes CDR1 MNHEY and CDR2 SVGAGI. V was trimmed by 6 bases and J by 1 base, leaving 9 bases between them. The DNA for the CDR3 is TGTGCCAGCAGCCGGACAGTTAACTATGGCTACACCTTC. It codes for CASSRTVNYGYTF.

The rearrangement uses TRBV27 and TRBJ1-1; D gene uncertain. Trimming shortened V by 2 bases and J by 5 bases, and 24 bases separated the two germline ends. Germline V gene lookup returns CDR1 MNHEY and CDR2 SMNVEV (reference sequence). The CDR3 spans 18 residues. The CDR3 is CASSLSLGNSLRGTEAFF. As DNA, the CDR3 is TGTGCCAGCAGTTTAAGTTTGGGTAACAGTCTTAGAGGGACTGAAGCTTTCTTT.

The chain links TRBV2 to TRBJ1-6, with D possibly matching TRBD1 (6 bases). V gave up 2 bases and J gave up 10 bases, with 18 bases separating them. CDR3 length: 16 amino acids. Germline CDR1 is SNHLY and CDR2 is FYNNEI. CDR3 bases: TGTGCCAGCAGTGAAAGGGTGACAGGTCGCGGGTCACCCCTCCACTTT. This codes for CASSERVTGRGSPLHF.

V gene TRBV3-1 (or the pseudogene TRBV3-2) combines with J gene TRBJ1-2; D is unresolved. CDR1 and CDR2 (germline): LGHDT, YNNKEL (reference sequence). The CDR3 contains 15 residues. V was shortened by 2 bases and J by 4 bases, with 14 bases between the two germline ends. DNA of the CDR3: TGTGCCAGCAGCCAAAACCGACGGGGAAGCTATGGCTACACCTTC. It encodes CASSQNRRGSYGYTF.